The TCR beta chain under discussion was sequenced for a study of T cell responses to AZD1222 COVID-19 vaccine (dated by TCRdb to the early 2020s). Context from the whole study: TCR sequencing covered approximately 230 trial participants: 207 given two doses of AZD1222 and 26 given two doses of MenACWY control vaccine. Trial participants were enrolled by age into 18-55, 56-69 and 70-plus year subgroups, with roughly 150, 30 and 60 TCR-sequenced participants respectively.

Of note for this clone: Its antigen specificity is not known. No base qualities exist here, and no much larger clone lies one base off it.

In the germline V gene, CDR1 corresponds to ENHRY and CDR2 to SYGVKD. Trimming at the junction amounts to 7 bases on V and 5 bases on J, and the germline ends lie 14 bases apart. From the cysteine through the phenylalanine, the CDR3 covers 13 amino acids. Just CDR3 DNA is preserved here, 39 bases in frame from base 1. Per the publication, the time point label means: about 28 days (+/-7) after the second vaccine dose. AZD1222 recipients given second doses at about 4 weeks or at about 12 weeks were pooled, since spike-specific TCR depth and breadth were not found to differ between the two schedules. The vaccinee samples were drawn from two UK trials, COV001 and COV002, one of which was a single-blind randomized controlled phase 2/3 trial testing AZD1222 (ChAdOx1 nCoV-19) in healthy adults. For TCRbeta chain sequencing, PBMC samples from trial participants were taken at day 0 and at day 28 after the second dose.

The CDR3 regions of human TCRbeta chains were subjected to immunosequencing. In the authors' own workflow: TCRs in the repertoires were compared against a reference library of SARS-CoV-2-specific TCRs that had been generated with the MIRA antigen-specificity platform. Breadth meant the fraction of unique TCRs that were SARS-CoV-2-associated, whereas depth meant the fraction of total T cells that were SARS-CoV-2-associated. Each spike-specific TCR was assigned to its reactive spike region and to a CD4 or CD8 class using the MIRA data. Log10-transformed breadth and depth values were compared by one-way ANOVA with Sidak's multiple comparisons tests. The table was pulled from immuneACCESS by TCRdb, which kept in-frame rearrangements only. Such tables lose some clones; where checked, under half of the loss comes from unresolved V genes, and the rest has no known cause. V and J calls plus clone size are reproduced from that table; the DNA served to infer D and trimming. This sample is represented by about 270,000 clones; around 93% of them were singletons. Around 0.6% of the sample lies in the top ten.

On the study overall, not on this receptor specifically: Participants were mostly white British, with more females than males. The authors suggested clonal diversity may have been underestimated. In the small 56-69-year group, the increase in depth fell short of significance, most likely because of low power. The vaccine-associated CD4 TCRs covered the entire spike protein, and the dominant responses fell in regions 160-218 and 743-854. A significant rise in spike-specific TCR breadth and depth was observed after two AZD1222 doses relative to day 0 and relative to MenACWY recipients. No day 14 peak-response samples were available, so repertoires were characterized only after the peak T cell response. Nearly half of unique spike-specific TCRs reportedly recognized epitopes outside regions mutated in the B.1.351 and B.1.1.7 variants. Conclusions about previously exposed vaccinees were limited because only a handful of AZD1222 recipients were SARS-CoV-2 seropositive at baseline.

The origin of this receptor is an adult who received the AZD1222 COVID-19 vaccine. This sample comprised peripheral blood, obtained 28 days after the second AZD1222 dose. The chain is assembled from TRBV10-3 and TRBJ2-5; the D region possibly corresponds to TRBD2 (6 bases align). The nucleotide sequence is TGTGCCATCACTGCTGGCCTAGCGGAGACCCAGTACTTC. This codes for CAITAGLAETQYF.